The 14 T cell receptor beta chains presented below share a single source sample, sequenced in a study of T cells after yellow fever vaccination. MiXCR, applied by TCRdb to the 5' RACE reads, yields one record per CDR3 protein. The repertoire has a few hundred thousand distinct CDR3 sequences, 5.2% of them found once; the top ten carry around 3.5%. This specimen consisted of CD4+ T cells sorted from PBMCs, obtained on the day of the yellow fever booster vaccination. Receptors originate from a man aged 18-30 years who received the YFV17D yellow fever vaccine.

The CDR3 DNA is TGTGCCACCAGTGATTTGACTAGCGGGGAGGTTACCGGGGAGCTGTTTTTT. Translation gives CATSDLTSGEVTGELFF. The rearrangement uses TRBV24-1 and TRBJ2-2; 10 bases line up with TRBD2. Looked up from germline, CDR1 is KGHDR and CDR2 is SFDVKD. Germline trimming cut 0 bases from V and 5 bases from J; bases unmatched to any gene: 5. This CDR3 is 17 amino acids long.

The chain recombines TRBV2 with TRBJ1-1; no firm D call. V was clipped by 6 bases and J by 4 bases, with 12 bases between them. Germline V gene sequence: CDR1 SNHLY, CDR2 FYNNEI. The CDR3 runs to 13 residues. CDR3 sequence (DNA): TGTGCCAGCAGCCTCGGGGAACGCACTGAAGCTTTCTTT. Protein: CASSLGERTEAFF.

In this sample, this clonotype turned up a few times. The rearrangement joins TRBV10-3 to TRBJ2-1; 9 nucleotides align to TRBD1. The germline gives CDR1 ENHRY, CDR2 SYGVKD. After removal of 10 bases from V and 7 bases from J, the junction contained 17 bases not matched to a gene. This CDR3 contains 16 residues. In DNA, the CDR3 is TGTGCCACGACTCGCCTACAGGGGGCGCTTGGGAATGAGCAGTTCTTC. Amino acid sequence: CATTRLQGALGNEQFF.

The chain employs TRBV28 and TRBJ1-2, with D unclear. Germline assignment: CDR1 MDHEN and CDR2 SYDVKM. Trimming removed 3 bases at V and 0 bases at J, with 8 bases between. The length of the CDR3 is 14 residues. The CDR3 region is CASSFAAANYGYTF. The CDR3 nucleotides are TGTGCCAGCAGTTTTGCGGCAGCTAACTATGGCTACACCTTC.

This clonotype appeared many times. The chain employs TRBV3-1 and TRBJ1-1; D is perhaps TRBD1 (6 bases). Germline CDR1 and CDR2: LGHDT and YNNKEL (reference sequence). The CDR3 runs to 14 residues. Trimming stripped 5 bases from V and 5 bases from J, with 15 bases between. In DNA, the CDR3 is TGTGCCAGCAGCTCCACAGGGCTGTTGACTGAAGCTTTCTTT. Encoded protein: CASSSTGLLTEAFF.

This clonotype has a handful of counts. Sequence at one end of the junction differs from germline and may be a read error. The rearrangement joins TRBV7-9 to TRBJ1-2; TRBD1 is a possible D gene (5 bases). CDR1 and CDR2 (germline): SEHNR, FQNEAQ (reference sequence). There are 11 residues in the CDR3. CDR3 loop: CASSSIADSFF. Here the CDR3 DNA reads TGTGCCAGCAGCTCTATCGCAGACAGTTTCTTC.

V usage is TRBV20-1 and J usage is TRBJ2-5, with D unresolved. In germline, CDR1 is DFQATT, CDR2 SNEGSKA (reference sequence). CDR3 length: 14 amino acids. Trimming cost V 0 bases and J 3 bases, with 11 bases left between them. The CDR3 coding sequence is TGCAGTGCTAGAGATCGGGCGCCGAAAGAGACCCAGTACTTC. It specifies CSARDRAPKETQYF.

This clonotype was counted a few times. This rearrangement joins TRBV5-4 to TRBJ2-3; 7 nucleotides agree with TRBD2. The CDR3 runs 13 residues. V lost 5 bases, J lost 11 bases, and 11 bases stayed unmatched. Germline lookup yields CDR1 SGHNT and CDR2 YYREEE (reference sequence). Here the CDR3 DNA reads TGTGCCAGCAGAAACCCTAGCGGCGAGGAGCAGTATTTT. It encodes CASRNPSGEEQYF.

This clonotype was observed a handful of times. CDR3 sequence reads: CASSELEPNRGNTIYF. CDR3 DNA: TGTGCCAGCAGTGAATTAGAGCCAAACCGTGGAAACACCATATATTTT. The rearrangement joins TRBV25-1 to TRBJ1-3, with D unclear. The V gene's germline CDR1 is MGHDK and CDR2 SYGVNS. Trimming took 1 base from V and 3 from J, leaving 13 bases between them. CDR3 length equals 16 residues.

This clonotype was detected ten times or more. The V gene is TRBV28, the J gene TRBJ1-6; 10 bases map to TRBD1. CDR1 is MDHEN and CDR2 is SYDVKM in the germline V gene. The CDR3 spans 17 residues. V dropped 2 bases and J dropped 7; count of bases not matched to a gene: 8. The DNA of the CDR3 is TGTGCCAGCAGTTTAAGTACCGGACAGGGGGTAAATTCACCCCTCCACTTT. The encoded protein is CASSLSTGQGVNSPLHF.

The V call is TRBV20-1, the J call TRBJ2-3; the D gene is possibly TRBD2 (6 bases). V lost 2 bases to trimming and J lost 4 bases, with 7 bases between them. From germline, CDR1 is DFQATT and CDR2 SNEGSKA (reference sequence). The CDR3 is 12 residues long. The CDR3 nucleotides read TGCAGTGCTAGACGCGGGGCAGATACGCAGTATTTT. Translation gives CSARRGADTQYF.

The J gene is TRBJ2-3, the V gene TRBV5-1; D may correspond to TRBD1 or TRBD2 (5 bases each). Deletions cut 4 bases from V and 6 bases from J, with 15 bases between. In germline, CDR1 is SGHRS, CDR2 YFSETQ. This CDR3 has 14 amino acids. The CDR3, as DNA: TGCGCCAGCAGCCCCAACGTGGGGACGGATACGCAGTATTTT. Protein sequence: CASSPNVGTDTQYF.

In this sample, this clonotype turned up a few times. The chain recombines TRBV5-4 with TRBJ2-7, with 8 nucleotides matching TRBD1. The CDR3 consists of 13 residues. The germline V gene has CDR1 SGHNT and CDR2 YYREEE (reference sequence). V was pared by 2 bases and J by 5 bases, with 3 bases of the junction left unmatched. CDR3 amino acids: CASSLQGGHEQYF. Here the CDR3 DNA reads TGTGCCAGCAGCTTACAGGGGGGCCACGAGCAGTACTTC.

This clonotype was counted a few times. This CDR3 is CASSLPGTSGGSYNEQFF. The CDR3 DNA reads TGCGCCAGCAGCTTACCCGGAACTAGCGGGGGGTCCTACAATGAGCAGTTCTTC. The chain links TRBV5-1 to TRBJ2-1, with 12 bases identical to TRBD2. Trimming removed 2 bases from V and 1 base from J; junction bases left unmatched: 7. Germline lookup yields CDR1 SGHRS and CDR2 YFSETQ. The CDR3 runs 18 residues.